This T cell receptor beta chain derives from a study of OX40 agonist ivuxolimab in advanced cancers. Study-wide context: The dose of intravenous ivuxolimab that patients received every 2 weeks ranged from 0.01 to 10 mg/kg. At 65% to 85% male, the cohort had a mean age of 60 years, ranging from roughly 20 to 90. Three dose-escalation patients had partial responses: one with hepatocellular carcinoma and two with cutaneous melanoma. Study-level results: The antigens recognized by the expanded peripheral T cells, that is their antigen specificity, were not determined.

Sequenced by immunoSEQ multiplex PCR; TCRdb stores in-frame clones only, minus some. The sample yields about 86,000 clones, 92% seen once. Looked up from germline, CDR1 is SGHRS and CDR2 is YFSETQ. The V and J ends lost 0 bases and 2 bases respectively, with 8 bases between them. The CDR3 totals 15 residues. A remark on this clone: Its target is unknown.

The sequence was obtained from an adult with an advanced solid tumor such as melanoma, head and neck, liver or kidney cancer. The chain combines TRBV5-1 with TRBJ2-2; possibly TRBD1 for D (5 bases). Source: CD4+ or CD8+ T cells sorted from blood, taken in a trial of the OX40 agonist ivuxolimab. The CDR3 region is CASSLGGINTGELFF. CDR3 nucleotide sequence: TGCGCCAGCAGCTTGGGGGGCATAAACACCGGGGAGCTGTTTTTT.